This TCR beta chain was sequenced in a study of T cell responses to AZD1222 COVID-19 vaccine. Overall study results and limits: Unmutated variant regions are reportedly targeted by nearly half of spike-specific TCRs. The donor group comprised mostly white British people and more females; the analysis possibly underestimated clonal diversity. Only after the peak T cell response were repertoires sampled.

This CDR3 comprises 18 residues. CDR1 SEHNR and CDR2 FQNEAQ come from the germline V gene (reference sequence). V was trimmed by 3 bases and J by 8 bases, leaving 23 bases between them. Libraries were prepared by immunoSEQ multiplex PCR; TCRdb keeps only in-frame clonotypes and omits some of them. The sample has 86,000 or so clones; about 93% are singletons. About this clone itself: Its antigen is not known.

J is TRBJ1-6 and V is TRBV7-9; D call uncertain. The specimen comprised peripheral blood, sampled on day 0 of MenACWY control vaccination. The sequence was obtained from an adult in good health. The DNA of the CDR3 is TGTGCCAGCAGCTTTAATCCTCCGGGCCCAGGTCGCGATTCACCCCTCCACTTT. Translated: CASSFNPPGPGRDSPLHF. The full variable domain, rest sourced from reference TRBV7-9 and TRBJ1-6, is DTGVSQNPRHKITKRGQNVTFRCDPISEHNRLYWYRQTLGQGPEFLTYFQNEAQLEKSRLLSDRFSAERPKGSFSTLEIQRTEQGDSAMYLCASSFNPPGPGRDSPLHFGNGTRLTVT.